This T cell receptor (beta chain) is from a study of response to subunit inactivated influenza vaccine. TCRdb re-analysed the RT-PCR reads in MiXCR, keeping a single row per CDR3 protein. The sample holds around 600,000 distinct CDR3 sequences, around 11% seen once. This CDR3 is 17 amino acids long. CDR1 is KGHSH, CDR2 LQKENI, per germline. With V trimmed by 2 bases and J by 7 bases, 9 bases remained unmatched. In its sample, this clonotype was seen a few times. These same data were also listed under a study on T cells expressing NK-cell markers. As that report states: Researchers built TCR beta cDNA using 5'RACE template switching with UMIs. Sorted CD3+CD56-NKG2C+, CD3+CD56+NKG2C- and CD3+CD56+NKG2C+ T cells were the source of the TCR beta repertoires. Of the CD8+ T cells in about 6 donors, about 1.0-7.0% belonged to dominant NKG2C+ clonotypes.

The J gene is TRBJ2-1, the V gene TRBV18; 12 positions agree with TRBD1. This sequence was found in a man aged 50-60 years who received an inactivated influenza vaccine. Here the sequenced sample was PBMCs from blood, taken on the day of vaccination. CDR3 sequence: CASSPGRGTGGRNEQFF. The CDR3 coding sequence is TGTGCCAGCTCACCAGGGCGTGGGACAGGGGGCCGAAATGAGCAGTTCTTC.